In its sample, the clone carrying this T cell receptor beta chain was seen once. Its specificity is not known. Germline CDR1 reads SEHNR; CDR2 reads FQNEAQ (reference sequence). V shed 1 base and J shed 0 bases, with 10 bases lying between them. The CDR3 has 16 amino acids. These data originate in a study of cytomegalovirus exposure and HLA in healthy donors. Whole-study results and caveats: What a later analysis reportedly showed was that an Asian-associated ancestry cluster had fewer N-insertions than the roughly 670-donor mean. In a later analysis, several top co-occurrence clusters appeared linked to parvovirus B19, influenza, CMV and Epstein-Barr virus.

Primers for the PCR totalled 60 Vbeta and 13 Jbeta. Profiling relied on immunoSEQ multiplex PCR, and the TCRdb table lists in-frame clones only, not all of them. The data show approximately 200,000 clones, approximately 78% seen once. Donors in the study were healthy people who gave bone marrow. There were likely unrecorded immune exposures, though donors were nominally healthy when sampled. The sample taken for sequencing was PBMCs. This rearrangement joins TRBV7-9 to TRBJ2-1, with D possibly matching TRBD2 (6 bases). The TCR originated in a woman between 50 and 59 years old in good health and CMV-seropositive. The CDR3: CASSLVSGSSYNEQFF. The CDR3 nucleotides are TGTGCCAGCAGCTTAGTTAGCGGAAGCTCCTACAATGAGCAGTTCTTC.